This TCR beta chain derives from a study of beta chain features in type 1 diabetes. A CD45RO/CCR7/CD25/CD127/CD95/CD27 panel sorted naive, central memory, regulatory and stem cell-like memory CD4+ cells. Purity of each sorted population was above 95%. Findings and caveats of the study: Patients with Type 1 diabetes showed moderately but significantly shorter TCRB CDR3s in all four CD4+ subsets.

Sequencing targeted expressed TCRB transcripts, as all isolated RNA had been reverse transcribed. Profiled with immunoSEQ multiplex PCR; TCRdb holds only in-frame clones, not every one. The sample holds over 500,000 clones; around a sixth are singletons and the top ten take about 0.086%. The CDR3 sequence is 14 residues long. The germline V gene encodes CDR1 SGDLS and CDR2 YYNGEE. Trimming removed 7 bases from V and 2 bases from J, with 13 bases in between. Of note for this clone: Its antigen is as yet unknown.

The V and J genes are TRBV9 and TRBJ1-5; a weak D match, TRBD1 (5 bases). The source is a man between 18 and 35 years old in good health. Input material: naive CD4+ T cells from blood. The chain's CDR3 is CASGRGGGNQPQHF. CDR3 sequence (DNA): TGTGCCAGCGGCCGTGGGGGGGGCAATCAGCCCCAGCATTTT.